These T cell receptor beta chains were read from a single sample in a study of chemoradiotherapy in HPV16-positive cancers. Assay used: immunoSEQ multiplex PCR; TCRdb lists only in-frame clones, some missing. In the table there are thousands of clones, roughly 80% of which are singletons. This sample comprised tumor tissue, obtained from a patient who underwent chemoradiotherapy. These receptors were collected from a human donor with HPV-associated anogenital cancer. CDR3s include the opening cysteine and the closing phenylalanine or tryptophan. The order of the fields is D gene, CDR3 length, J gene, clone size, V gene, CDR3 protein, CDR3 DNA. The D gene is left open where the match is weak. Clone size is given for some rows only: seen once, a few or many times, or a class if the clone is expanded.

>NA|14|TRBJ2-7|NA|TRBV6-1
CASIYGQGTYEQYF
TGTGCCAGCATCTACGGGCAGGGGACCTACGAGCAGTACTTC
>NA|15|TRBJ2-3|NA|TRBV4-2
CASSQEGSWEDTQYF
TGTGCCAGCAGCCAAGAGGGTTCATGGGAGGATACGCAGTATTTT
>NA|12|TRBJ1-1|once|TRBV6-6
CASVFKNTEAFF
TGTGCCAGCGTCTTCAAGAACACTGAAGCTTTCTTT
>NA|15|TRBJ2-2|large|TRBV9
CASSVDDWGAGELFF
TGTGCCAGCAGCGTAGATGACTGGGGGGCCGGGGAGCTGTTTTTT
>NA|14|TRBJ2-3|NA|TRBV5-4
CASSFGGILDTQYF
TGTGCCAGCAGCTTCGGGGGTATTTTAGATACGCAGTATTTT
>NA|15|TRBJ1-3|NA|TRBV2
CASYRPLSSGNTIYF
TGTGCCAGCTACAGGCCTTTAAGCTCTGGAAACACCATATATTTT
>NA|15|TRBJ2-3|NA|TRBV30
CAWSVSLGPPDTQYF
TGTGCCTGGAGTGTATCCCTGGGTCCCCCAGATACGCAGTATTTT
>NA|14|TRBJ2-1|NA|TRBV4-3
CASSQEHPGDEQFF
TGCGCCAGCAGCCAAGAGCATCCCGGGGATGAGCAGTTCTTC
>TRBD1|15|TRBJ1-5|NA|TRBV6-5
CASSPRGDSNQPQHF
TGTGCCAGCAGCCCCAGGGGGGATAGCAATCAGCCCCAGCATTTT
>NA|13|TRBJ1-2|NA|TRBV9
CASSPQGSYGYTF
TGTGCCAGCAGCCCACAGGGCTCCTATGGCTACACCTTC
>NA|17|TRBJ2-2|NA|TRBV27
CASSSHPQIRNTGELFF
TGTGCCAGCAGTTCCCATCCACAGATAAGGAACACCGGGGAGCTGTTTTTT
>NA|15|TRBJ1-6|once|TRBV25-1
CASSETDLPFSPLHF
TGTGCCAGCAGTGAAACTGACCTCCCTTTTTCACCCCTCCACTTT
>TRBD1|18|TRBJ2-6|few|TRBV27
CASTSTGTGFSGANVLTF
TGTGCCAGCACCTCCACCGGGACAGGCTTCTCTGGGGCCAACGTCCTGACTTTC
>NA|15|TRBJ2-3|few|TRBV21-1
CASSKAGSGTDTQYF
TGTGCCAGCAGCAAAGCTGGTAGCGGGACAGATACGCAGTATTTT
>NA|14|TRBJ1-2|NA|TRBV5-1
CASSLGGTTYGYTF
TGCGCCAGCAGCTTGGGCGGGACTACCTATGGCTACACCTTC
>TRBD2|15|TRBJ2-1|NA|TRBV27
CASSPRTSGTDEQFF
TGTGCCAGCAGTCCCCGGACTAGCGGGACAGATGAGCAGTTCTTC
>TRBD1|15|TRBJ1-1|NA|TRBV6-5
CASSFRTGGYTEAFF
TGTGCCAGCAGTTTTCGTACAGGGGGCTACACTGAAGCTTTCTTT
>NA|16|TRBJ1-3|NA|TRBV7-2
CASSLGQASSGNTIYF
TGTGCCAGCAGCTTGGGGCAGGCGAGCTCTGGAAACACCATATATTTT
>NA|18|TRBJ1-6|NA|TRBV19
CAGTTTAAPLVPNSPLHF
TGTGCCGGAACAACAACGGCGGCCCCACTCGTGCCTAATTCACCCCTCCACTTT
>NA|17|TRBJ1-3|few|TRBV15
CATSRRDKAFAGNTIYF
TGTGCCACCAGCAGACGAGACAAGGCCTTCGCTGGAAACACCATATATTTT
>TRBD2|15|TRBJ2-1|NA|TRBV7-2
CASSPLAGHDNEQFF
TGTGCCAGCAGCCCACTAGCGGGACACGACAATGAGCAGTTCTTC
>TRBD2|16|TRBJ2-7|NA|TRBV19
CASSIEASGSGYEQYF
TGTGCCAGTAGTATAGAAGCTAGCGGGAGTGGTTACGAGCAGTACTTC
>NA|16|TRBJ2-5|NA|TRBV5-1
CASSLEPAGVRGTQYF
TGCGCCAGCAGCTTGGAGCCCGCAGGGGTACGGGGGACCCAGTACTTC
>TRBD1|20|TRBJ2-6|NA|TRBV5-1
CASSLDYYRDRGGGANVLTF
TGCGCCAGCAGCTTGGATTATTACCGGGACAGGGGTGGTGGGGCCAACGTCCTGACTTTC
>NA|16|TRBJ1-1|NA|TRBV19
CASSIDGGRANTEAFF
TGTGCCAGTAGTATTGATGGAGGCCGAGCGAACACTGAAGCTTTCTTT
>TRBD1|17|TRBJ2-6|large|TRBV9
CASLPGQGNSGANVLTF
TGTGCCAGTCTCCCGGGACAGGGGAACTCTGGGGCCAACGTCCTGACTTTC
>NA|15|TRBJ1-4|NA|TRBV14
CASSLGRGGNEKLFF
TGTGCCAGCAGTCTCGGACGGGGAGGGAATGAAAAACTGTTTTTT
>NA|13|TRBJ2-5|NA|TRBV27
CASSPGAGLEQYF
TGTGCCAGCAGTCCGGGTGCGGGACTTGAGCAGTACTTC
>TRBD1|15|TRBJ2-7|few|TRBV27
CASSLGGTGSYEQYF
TGTGCCAGCAGTTTGGGGGGGACAGGGTCCTACGAGCAGTACTTC
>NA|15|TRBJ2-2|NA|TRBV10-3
CAISEKDGNTGELFF
TGTGCCATCAGTGAGAAGGACGGTAACACCGGGGAGCTGTTTTTT
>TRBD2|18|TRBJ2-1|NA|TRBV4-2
CASSLAWTSGGAADEQFF
TGTGCCAGCAGCCTCGCCTGGACTAGCGGGGGGGCCGCTGATGAGCAGTTCTTC
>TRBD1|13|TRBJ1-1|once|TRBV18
CASSYDRGTEAFF
TGTGCCAGCTCGTACGACAGGGGCACTGAAGCTTTCTTT
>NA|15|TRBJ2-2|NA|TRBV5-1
CASSSILRNTGELFF
TGCGCCAGCAGCTCGATACTTAGGAACACCGGGGAGCTGTTTTTT
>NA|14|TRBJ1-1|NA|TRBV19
CASRLQGGNTEAFF
TGTGCCAGTAGGTTACAGGGTGGTAACACTGAAGCTTTCTTT
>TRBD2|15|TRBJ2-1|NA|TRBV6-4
CASSILAGSYNEQFF
TGTGCCAGCAGTATACTAGCGGGTTCTTACAATGAGCAGTTCTTC
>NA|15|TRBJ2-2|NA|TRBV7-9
CASSTPGGVTGELFF
TGTGCCAGCAGCACCCCCGGCGGGGTCACCGGGGAGCTGTTTTTT
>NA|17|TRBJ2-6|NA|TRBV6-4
CASSANTRGSGANVLTF
TGTGCCAGCAGCGCAAATACTCGGGGGTCTGGGGCCAACGTCCTGACTTTC
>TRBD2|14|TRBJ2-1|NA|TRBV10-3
CAISPSGGQNEQFF
TGTGCCATCAGCCCTAGCGGGGGTCAAAATGAGCAGTTCTTC
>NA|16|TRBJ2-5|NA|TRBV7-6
CASSLGSDGTLETQYF
TGTGCCAGCAGCTTAGGGTCAGACGGGACACTGGAGACCCAGTACTTC
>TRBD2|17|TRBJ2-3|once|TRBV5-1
CASSFGSLAGGLNTQYF
TGCGCCAGCAGCTTTGGATCACTAGCGGGAGGCCTCAATACGCAGTATTTT
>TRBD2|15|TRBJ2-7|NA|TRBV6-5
CASSYDKLAVYEQYF
TGTGCCAGCAGTTACGACAAACTAGCGGTTTACGAGCAGTACTTC
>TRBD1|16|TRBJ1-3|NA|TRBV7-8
CASSSSDRGRRNTIYF
TGTGCCAGCAGCTCATCGGACAGGGGGCGAAGAAACACCATATATTTT
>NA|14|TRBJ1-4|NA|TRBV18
CASSQTSSDEKLFF
TGTGCCAGCTCACAGACAAGTTCGGATGAAAAACTGTTTTTT
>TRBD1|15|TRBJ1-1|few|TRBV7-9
CASSPGTGLYTEAFF
TGTGCCAGCAGCCCCGGGACAGGACTTTACACTGAAGCTTTCTTT
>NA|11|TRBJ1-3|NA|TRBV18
CASSSGNTIYF
TGTGCCAGCTCGAGCGGAAACACCATATATTTT
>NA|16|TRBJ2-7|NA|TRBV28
CASTAPGTQSSYEQYF
TGTGCCAGCACCGCCCCCGGGACCCAGAGCTCCTACGAGCAGTACTTC
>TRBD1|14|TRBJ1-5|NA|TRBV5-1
CASSGGQPHQPQHF
TGCGCCAGCAGCGGGGGACAGCCCCATCAGCCCCAGCATTTT
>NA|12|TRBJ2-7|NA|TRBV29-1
CSAGEPSYEQYF
TGCAGCGCTGGGGAGCCATCCTACGAGCAGTACTTC
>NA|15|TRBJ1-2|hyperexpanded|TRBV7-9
CASSLPGQENYGYTF
TGTGCCAGCAGCTTGCCCGGGCAGGAGAACTATGGCTACACCTTC
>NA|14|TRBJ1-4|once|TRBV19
CASRHPSYNEKLFF
TGTGCCAGTAGACACCCGAGCTATAATGAAAAACTGTTTTTT
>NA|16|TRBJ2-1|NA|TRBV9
CASSVGTLGSYNEQFF
TGTGCCAGCAGCGTGGGGACCCTAGGCTCCTACAATGAGCAGTTCTTC
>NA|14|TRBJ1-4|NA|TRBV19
CASSIAWAGEKLFF
TGTGCCAGTAGTATAGCTTGGGCCGGTGAAAAACTGTTTTTT
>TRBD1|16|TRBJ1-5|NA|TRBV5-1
CASSGGQGKSNQPQHF
TGCGCCAGCAGCGGGGGACAGGGAAAAAGCAATCAGCCCCAGCATTTT
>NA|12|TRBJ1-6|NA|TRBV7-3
CASSYPNSPLHF
TGTGCCAGCAGCTACCCCAATTCACCCCTCCACTTT
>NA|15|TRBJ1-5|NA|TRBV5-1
CASSRYGGINQPQHF
TGCGCCAGCAGCCGATATGGAGGGATCAATCAGCCCCAGCATTTT
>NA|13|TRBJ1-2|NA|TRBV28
CASSLMGAGGYTF
TGTGCCAGCAGTTTAATGGGGGCGGGTGGCTACACCTTC
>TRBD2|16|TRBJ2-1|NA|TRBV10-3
CAIQLAGVASYNEQFF
TGTGCCATCCAACTAGCGGGAGTAGCCTCCTACAATGAGCAGTTCTTC
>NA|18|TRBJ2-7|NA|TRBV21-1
CARRDRGGCETGSYEQYF
TGTGCCAGAAGAGACAGGGGCGGATGCGAAACCGGGTCCTACGAGCAGTACTTC
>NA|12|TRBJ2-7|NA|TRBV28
CASSTFTGTPNF
TGTGCCAGCAGTACTTTCACCGGGACTCCCAACTTC